This T cell receptor (beta chain) was sequenced during a study of T cells in Graves' hyperthyroidism and ophthalmopathy (dated by TCRdb to about 2019). About the full investigation: Peripheral blood samples were taken at initial diagnosis, before any treatment was given. To identify distinguishing TCR V-J signatures, a discovery cohort of 90 to 100 patients was used, comprising 40 to 45 with Graves' ophthalmopathy and 57 with stable Graves' hyperthyroidism. Prospective prediction of ophthalmopathy was tested in an independent validation cohort of approximately 18 hyperthyroidism patients and some 17 patients who later progressed to ophthalmopathy. For training and testing, the 100 or so patients in the discovery cohort were randomly divided in a 7:3 ratio. Thyroid tissue and blood T-cell repertoires from six Graves' hyperthyroidism patients were also compared in the study. After blood sampling, hyperthyroidism patients were treated with methimazole at a starting dose of 30 mg daily, and ophthalmopathy patients were treated with high-dose intravenous methylprednisolone. According to the paper, TCR Vbeta CDR3 sequencing was carried out on 135 peripheral blood samples, which came from fewer than 50 ophthalmopathy, under 85 hyperthyroidism and some 17 progressor patients.

Turning to this clonotype: Its antigen remains unidentified. Within one base of it there is no much larger clone, and no base qualities were kept.

What the authors observed across the whole study: In validation, the model predicted progression to ophthalmopathy a median of about 6 months before onset, with about 67% sensitivity and more than 72% specificity. Sample size was not statistically predetermined, and investigators were not blinded to group allocation. Most expanded thyroid clonotypes (frequency above 0.001) were also found in blood, which suggests that blood repertoires may mirror thyroid immune responses. In cross-validation, a model built on a 13 V-J signature told ophthalmopathy apart from stable hyperthyroidism with less than 90% sensitivity and 81% to 82% specificity, and in testing the same model reached 80%/75%.

Hyperthyroidism patients were aged 18 to 65 years and newly diagnosed, with disease duration of less than 2 months. The study excluded patients with uncontrolled infections, other autoimmune diseases, pregnancy or lactation. Diagnoses relied on clinical symptoms, serum thyroxine and TRAb, thyroid ultrasound and orbital computed tomography. Blood from progressor patients was collected at the time of first diagnosis with hyperthyroidism, before any ophthalmopathy symptoms had appeared. Ficoll-Paque density gradient centrifugation was used to isolate PBMCs from approximately 11 ml of fresh peripheral blood. Progressor patients were initially diagnosed with Graves' hyperthyroidism and developed ophthalmopathy during follow-up. Total RNA was extracted using Trizol reagent, and RNA quality was assessed on an Agilent 2100 Bioanalyzer. TCR beta CDR3 regions were amplified from RNA transcripts. A first-round RT-PCR of the TCR CDR3 used the HTBI primer set with the Qiagen OneStep RT-PCR kit. A second multiplex PCR round built the libraries, followed by size selection and purification. The libraries were sequenced on an Illumina HiSeq2000 using paired-end 100 bp reads. The authors' pipeline ran thus. Raw data were processed with SOAPnuke, discarding reads with adapters, uncalled bases, mean Phred below 15, or no exact constant-primer or identifier match. COPE v1.2.5 was used to merge the high-quality paired reads, and each unique nucleotide sequence was defined as a clonotype. MiTCR v1.1 was used to align clonotypes to the IMGT TRBV, TRBD and TRBJ reference segments. Analysis was restricted to V-J combinations with a frequency above 0.0001, which covered roughly 99% of repertoires. A TCS score was defined as the ratio of F50 (clonal expansion) to E x V (chaos), with BLOSUM62-based TCRdist applied between CDR3 peptides within each V-J. Welch's t-statistics and random forest reduced 514 V-J features to 13, which were used in a naive Bayes classifier (R e1071). TCRdb reprocessed the public reads (quality trimming at Q25 with fastp, clone calling with MiXCR) and kept in-frame beta chains. CDR3 protein duplicates are merged, each entry listing the most common genes and DNA. The V and J calls were determined by TCRdb, not by the authors. Present in this sample are some 400,000 distinct CDR3 sequences, roughly 12% of which were seen just once. Around 20% of the sample rests with the top ten.

CDR1 and CDR2 were assigned from the germline V gene (reference sequence) as DFQATT and SNEGSKA. The CDR3, from cysteine to phenylalanine, totals 17 residues. Just CDR3 DNA is preserved here, 51 bases in frame from base 1. V was cut back by 0 bases and J by 5 bases, leaving a gap of 22 bases between them. The sequence derives from a young man with Graves' hyperthyroidism that later progressed to Graves' ophthalmopathy. The chain employs TRBV20-1 and TRBJ2-5; matching of 6 bases hints at TRBD1 as the D gene. Sequencing input: blood. CDR3 loop: CSARDWERSTQGETQYF. The DNA reads as follows: TGCAGTGCTAGAGATTGGGAGCGATCTACCCAGGGGGAGACCCAGTACTTC.